The 30 T cell receptor beta chains below come from one sample, sequenced in a study of CD8 T cells in ankylosing spondylitis (dated by TCRdb to about 2017). The antigens of these receptors remain unknown. Libraries were prepared through 5' RACE. Sequenced on an Illumina HiSeq 2500. TCRdb ran its own pipeline on the public reads, namely fastp trimming at Q25 and MiXCR clone calling, and kept in-frame beta chains. Identical CDR3 proteins give one entry, which carries the most common genes and DNA. The sample records over 400,000 distinct CDR3 sequences, 25% to 30% of which are singletons. Of the sample, approximately 1% falls within the top ten clones. The paper as a whole reports these results and caveats: Blood from ankylosing spondylitis patients appeared to be characterized by a TCR beta motif composed of about eight highly homologous amino acid variants.

The sequenced sample was blood, either unsorted or a sorted T cell fraction (not recorded which). The receptor set was obtained from a male donor with ankylosing spondylitis.

The DNA of the CDR3 is TGTGCCACCAGTGACTCCGGGACTAAAGCCGGGGAGCTGTTTTTT. This translates into CATSDSGTKAGELFF. The gene calls are TRBV24-1 and TRBJ2-2, with 7 bases fitting TRBD2. Germline lookup yields CDR1 KGHDR and CDR2 SFDVKD. J lost 6 bases, V lost 4 bases, and 7 bases had no gene match. The CDR3 length is 15 residues.

The V and J genes are TRBV15 and TRBJ2-6, with TRBD1 matching 9 bases. V shed 5 bases, J shed 0 bases, and the junction held 5 bases outside the gene matches. Germline-derived CDR1 and CDR2 are LNHNV and YYDKDF (reference sequence). CDR3 length equals 17 residues. The CDR3, as DNA: TGTGCCACCAGCTGGGGGACAGGGAACTCTGGGGCCAACGTCCTGACTTTC. Amino acids: CATSWGTGNSGANVLTF.

This clonotype showed up just a few times. The chain uses TRBV20-1 and TRBJ2-1; TRBD2 agrees at 8 bases. The trim removed 5 bases at V and 8 bases at J, leaving 5 bases unmatched. Germline V gene data show CDR1 as DFQATT and CDR2 as SNEGSKA (reference sequence). The CDR3 covers 12 residues. CDR3 sequence: CSASRTSHEQFF. In DNA, the CDR3 is TGCAGTGCTTCCAGGACTAGCCATGAGCAGTTCTTC.

This clonotype was recorded at least ten times. The V gene is TRBV12-3 or TRBV12-4, the J gene TRBJ2-5, with 9 positions matching TRBD2. This CDR3 comprises 18 residues. V lost 1 base to trimming and J lost 2 bases; unmatched junction nucleotides: 11. In DNA, the CDR3 is TGTGCCAGCAGTTTAGTTCTTAGGGCTAGCGGGACACAAGAGACCCAGTACTTC. This codes for CASSLVLRASGTQETQYF.

This clonotype was counted only a few times. The chain recombines TRBV24-1 with TRBJ2-3; TRBD2 agrees at 7 bases. Trimming cost V 4 bases and J 2 bases; bases outside gene matches: 8. This CDR3 is built from 16 residues. Germline loops: CDR1 KGHDR, CDR2 SFDVKD. The DNA for the CDR3 is TGTGCCACCAGTGACCCACTAGCGACCCACACAGATACGCAGTATTTT. Protein: CATSDPLATHTDTQYF.

This clonotype came up a few times. The chain recombines TRBV29-1 with TRBJ2-5; D call uncertain. Between the trimmed V and J ends, which lost 3 bases and 6 bases, there was a span of 11 bases. The CDR3 is made up of 12 amino acids. Germline values: CDR1 SQVTM, CDR2 ANQGSEA. For the CDR3, the DNA is TGCAGCGTTGAGGTTGGGTCGAAGACCCAGTACTTC. Amino acid sequence: CSVEVGSKTQYF.

The V call is TRBV6-4, the J call TRBJ2-1; no clear D. Germline V CDR1 and CDR2: MRHNA, SNTAGT. This CDR3 contains 16 residues. The V end was cut by 3 bases, the J end by 6 bases, with 18 bases between. DNA of the CDR3: TGTGCCAGCAGTGAGACTCATGGAATTACCGCCAATGAGCAGTTCTTC. Protein sequence: CASSETHGITANEQFF.

The rearrangement links TRBV5-5 to TRBJ2-3; 8 bases match TRBD1. From germline, CDR1 is SGHKS and CDR2 YYEKEE (reference sequence). The V and J ends lost 3 bases and 3 bases, in that order; junction bases with no gene match: 6. The CDR3 loop spans 15 amino acids. The CDR3 loop is CASSSTGTGTDTQYF. DNA of the CDR3: TGTGCCAGCAGCTCAACCGGGACAGGAACAGATACGCAGTATTTT.

This clonotype was seen a handful of times. CDR3 amino acids: CASSPGPEGEQFF. The CDR3 nucleotides read TGTGCCAGCAGCCCGGGGCCGGAGGGTGAGCAGTTCTTC. This chain uses TRBV11-2 with TRBJ2-1, with D perhaps matching TRBD2 (6 bases). Germline loops: CDR1 SGHAT, CDR2 FQNNGV. This CDR3 is 13 amino acids long. Trimming shortened V by 5 bases and J by 9 bases, and 14 bases separated the two germline ends.

The J gene is TRBJ2-3, the V gene TRBV5-6; tentatively, D is TRBD1 (6 bases). There are 15 residues in the CDR3. V dropped 7 bases and J dropped 2 bases, with 17 bases sitting between them. In germline, CDR1 is SGHDT, CDR2 YYEEEE. The CDR3 loop reads CASSNQGHTTDTQYF. CDR3 nucleotides: TGTGCCAGCTCAAACCAGGGACACACCACAGATACGCAGTATTTT.

This clonotype was counted a few times. V is TRBV18 and J is TRBJ1-2; 8 positions agree with TRBD1. The CDR3 spans 14 residues. Looked up from germline, CDR1 is KGHSH and CDR2 is LQKENI. The junction had 6 bases not matched to a gene; V was cut back by 1 base and J by 8 bases. The CDR3 DNA follows: TGTGCCAGCTCACCACGAGGACAGGGCGAGGGCTACACCTTC. Its protein product is CASSPRGQGEGYTF.

The table lists this clonotype with many counts. The chain employs TRBV3-1 and TRBJ1-2; D not resolved. The CDR3 sequence is 15 residues long. V dropped 1 base and J dropped 0 bases, with 9 bases sitting between them. Looked up from germline, CDR1 is LGHDT and CDR2 is YNNKEL (reference sequence). The CDR3, as DNA: TGTGCCAGCAGCCAAGGTGGCAGACCTAACTATGGCTACACCTTC. This sequence encodes CASSQGGRPNYGYTF. Full variable domain (rest looked up from reference TRBV3-1 and TRBJ1-2): DTAVSQTPKYLVTQMGNDKSIKCEQNLGHDTMYWYKQDSKKFLKIMFSYNNKELIINETVPNRFSPKSPDKAHLNLHINSLELGDSAVYFCASSQGGRPNYGYTFGSGTRLTVV.

This clonotype has only a few counts. The chain carries TRBV7-2 and TRBJ2-1, with D maybe TRBD2 (5 bases). Trimming shortened V by 1 base and J by 5 bases, and 9 bases separated the two germline ends. Germline V gene sequence: CDR1 SGHTA, CDR2 FQGNSA. This CDR3 is built from 14 residues. The CDR3 nucleotides read TGTGCCAGCAGCTTAGGAGGGCAGAACAATGAGCAGTTCTTC. Its translation is CASSLGGQNNEQFF.

The chain recombines TRBV27 with TRBJ2-7, with 7 nucleotides matching TRBD1. The germline gives CDR1 MNHEY, CDR2 SMNVEV (reference sequence). The CDR3 totals 16 residues. The J segment lost 5 bases and the V segment lost 5 bases, leaving 15 bases of the junction unmatched. Here the CDR3 reads CASSLRVRTGVHEQYF. In DNA, the CDR3 is TGTGCCAGCAGTCTACGAGTTAGAACAGGGGTTCACGAGCAGTACTTC.

This clonotype appeared a few times. The chain couples TRBV3-1 to TRBJ2-7; tentatively, D is TRBD1 or TRBD2 (5 bases each). This CDR3 has 14 residues. Germline values: CDR1 LGHDT, CDR2 YNNKEL (reference sequence). Trimming removed 1 base at V and 6 bases at J, with 13 bases between. The CDR3 here is CASSQGRGDAEQYF. The CDR3, as DNA: TGTGCCAGCAGCCAAGGCCGGGGCGATGCCGAGCAGTACTTC.

This sequence joins TRBV27 and TRBJ1-2; D call uncertain. The V end was cut by 6 bases, the J end by 0 bases, with 5 bases between. The CDR3 covers 12 residues. In germline, CDR1 is MNHEY, CDR2 SMNVEV (reference sequence). The CDR3 loop reads CASSNSNYGYTF. As DNA, the CDR3 is TGTGCCAGCAGCAATTCTAACTATGGCTACACCTTC.

This clonotype has a handful of counts. The V gene is TRBV27, the J gene TRBJ2-1; TRBD2 aligns across 9 bases. CDR3 size: 16 residues. The V segment lost 4 bases and the J segment 9 bases; nucleotides outside the gene matches: 13. Germline-derived CDR1 and CDR2 are MNHEY and SMNVEV (reference sequence). The CDR3 loop is CASSSPSTSGRLEQFF. In DNA, the CDR3 is TGTGCCAGCAGTTCACCCTCGACTAGCGGCCGACTTGAGCAGTTCTTC.

This clonotype was counted a few times. V is TRBV29-1 and J is TRBJ2-3; D remains ambiguous. CDR3 length equals 15 residues. Germline values: CDR1 SQVTM, CDR2 ANQGSEA. V was trimmed by 7 bases and J by 2 bases, leaving 19 bases between them. CDR3 DNA: TGCAGCGCTATCTTCTCCGGTGGAGCCACAGATACGCAGTATTTT. Translation: CSAIFSGGATDTQYF.

The J gene is TRBJ1-4, the V gene TRBV12-3 or TRBV12-4; 7 bases agree with TRBD1. CDR3 length equals 13 residues. Trimming cost V 4 bases and J 8 bases; bases outside gene matches: 4. For the CDR3, the DNA is TGTGCCAGCAGTTCTAGACAGGGAGAAAAACTGTTTTTT. Translated, it gives CASSSRQGEKLFF.

The CDR3 sequence is CASSLGREQFF. The CDR3 DNA sequence: TGCGCCAGCAGCTTGGGACGTGAGCAGTTCTTC. The V gene is TRBV5-1, the J gene TRBJ2-1, with D uncertain. The CDR3 is 11 amino acids. Between the trimmed V and J ends, which lost 0 bases and 9 bases, there was a span of 4 bases. Germline V gene sequence: CDR1 SGHRS, CDR2 YFSETQ.

This rearrangement joins TRBV4-2 to TRBJ2-3, with 9 bases that match TRBD2. Losses at the gene ends were 1 base for V and 4 bases for J; bases not matched to a gene: 6. The CDR3 spans 16 residues. The germline V gene has CDR1 LGHNA and CDR2 YNFKEQ. This CDR3 is CASSQVVAGDSDTQYF. Written as DNA, the CDR3 is TGTGCCAGCAGCCAAGTGGTAGCGGGAGACTCAGATACGCAGTATTTT.

This clonotype was recorded a few times. V gene TRBV3-1 combines with J gene TRBJ2-3; 10 bases fit TRBD2. With 0 bases clipped from V and 5 bases from J, the junction kept 5 bases outside the gene matches. CDR1 and CDR2 (germline): LGHDT, YNNKEL (reference sequence). The CDR3 runs 16 residues. This CDR3 reads CASSQEAGGPLDTQYF. The CDR3, as DNA: TGTGCCAGCAGCCAAGAAGCGGGAGGGCCCTTAGATACGCAGTATTTT.

V and J are TRBV19 and TRBJ2-3; 12 nucleotides align to TRBD2. With V trimmed by 6 bases and J by 3 bases, 10 bases remained unmatched. In germline, CDR1 is LNHDA, CDR2 SQIVND (reference sequence). The CDR3 is 17 amino acids. CDR3 sequence: CASSLTSGRLLTDTQYF. In nucleotides, the CDR3 is TGTGCCAGTAGCTTAACTAGCGGGAGGTTGCTGACAGATACGCAGTATTTT.

The rearrangement uses TRBV5-1 and TRBJ2-5; D call uncertain. Germline V gives CDR1 SGHRS, CDR2 YFSETQ. The CDR3 contains 13 residues. Trimming stripped 3 bases from V and 1 base from J, with 7 bases between. The chain's CDR3 is CASSSQIQETQYF. CDR3 bases: TGCGCCAGCAGCTCACAAATCCAAGAGACCCAGTACTTC.

The chain joins TRBV20-1 to TRBJ2-7; D gene ambiguous. The length of the CDR3 is 13 residues. Trimming shortened V by 1 base and J by 5 bases, and 12 bases separated the two germline ends. CDR1 is DFQATT, CDR2 SNEGSKA, per germline (reference sequence). The chain's CDR3 is CSARAPELDEQYF. For the CDR3, the DNA is TGCAGTGCTAGAGCGCCGGAGCTCGACGAGCAGTACTTC.

This clonotype was recorded a few times. The rearrangement joins TRBV25-1 to TRBJ2-1, with 8 bases matching TRBD2. The germline CDR1 and CDR2 sequences are MGHDK and SYGVNS. This CDR3 comprises 15 residues. Trimming took 8 bases from V and 6 from J; bases not matched to a gene: 12. The CDR3 nucleotides read TGTGCCAGCGTTGTAGCGGCGGGAGGACGCAATGAGCAGTTCTTC. This gives the protein CASVVAAGGRNEQFF.

The gene calls are TRBV7-2 and TRBJ1-2; weak D call: TRBD1 (5 bases). Germline-derived CDR1 and CDR2 are SGHTA and FQGNSA. The CDR3 has 16 residues. With 5 bases removed from V and 4 bases from J, the gap between germline ends came to 20 bases. The CDR3 DNA reads as TGTGCCAGCAGCCCCCTGGGGCAGGGTGACGGCTATGGCTACACCTTC. This translates into CASSPLGQGDGYGYTF.

The rearrangement joins TRBV24-1 to TRBJ1-2; D is unresolved. The CDR3 runs to 14 residues. The V gene's germline CDR1 is KGHDR and CDR2 SFDVKD. The germline V and J ends were trimmed by 4 bases and 7 bases, with 15 bases remaining between them. For the CDR3, the DNA is TGTGCCACCAGTGACCCGACGGAGACTGCTGGCTACACCTTC. Protein: CATSDPTETAGYTF.

This clonotype has a handful of counts. The J gene is TRBJ2-1, the V gene TRBV10-3; weak D call: TRBD2 (5 bases). The CDR3 has 15 amino acids. Germline-derived CDR1 and CDR2 are ENHRY and SYGVKD. Deletions cut 4 bases from V and 8 bases from J, with 18 bases between. The CDR3 loop reads CAISAEAGSLDEQFF. DNA of the CDR3: TGTGCCATCAGTGCGGAGGCCGGGTCTCTCGATGAGCAGTTCTTC.

The chain combines TRBV5-1 with TRBJ2-2; tentatively, D is TRBD2 (5 bases). Looked up from germline, CDR1 is SGHRS and CDR2 is YFSETQ. The CDR3 runs 15 residues. V dropped 0 bases and J dropped 5 bases, with 11 bases sitting between them. This chain's CDR3 is CASSLAGPGTGELFF. DNA for the CDR3: TGCGCCAGCAGCTTGGCCGGGCCGGGAACCGGGGAGCTGTTTTTT.